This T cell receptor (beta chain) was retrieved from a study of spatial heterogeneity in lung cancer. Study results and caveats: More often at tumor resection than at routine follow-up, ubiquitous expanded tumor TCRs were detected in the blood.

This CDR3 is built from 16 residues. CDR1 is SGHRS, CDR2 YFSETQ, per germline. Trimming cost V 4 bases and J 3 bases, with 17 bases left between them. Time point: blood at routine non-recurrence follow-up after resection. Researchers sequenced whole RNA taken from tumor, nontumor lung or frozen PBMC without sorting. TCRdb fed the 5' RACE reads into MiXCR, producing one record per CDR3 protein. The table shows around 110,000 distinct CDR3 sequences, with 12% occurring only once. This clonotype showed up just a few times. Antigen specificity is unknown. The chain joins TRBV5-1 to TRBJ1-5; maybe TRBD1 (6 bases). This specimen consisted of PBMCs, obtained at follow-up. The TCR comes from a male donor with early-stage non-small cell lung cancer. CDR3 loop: CASSPGGQVINQPQHF. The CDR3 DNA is TGCGCCAGCAGCCCCGGGGGGCAGGTAATCAATCAGCCCCAGCATTTT.